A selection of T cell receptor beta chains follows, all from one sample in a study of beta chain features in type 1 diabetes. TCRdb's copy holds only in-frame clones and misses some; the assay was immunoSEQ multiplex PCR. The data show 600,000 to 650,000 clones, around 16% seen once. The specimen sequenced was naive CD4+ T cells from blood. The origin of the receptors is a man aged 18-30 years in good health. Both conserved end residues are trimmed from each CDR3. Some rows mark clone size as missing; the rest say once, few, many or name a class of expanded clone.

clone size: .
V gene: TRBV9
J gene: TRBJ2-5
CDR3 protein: ASSQPGGRETQY

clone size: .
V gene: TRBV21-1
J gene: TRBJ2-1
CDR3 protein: ASSKGLAVYNEQF

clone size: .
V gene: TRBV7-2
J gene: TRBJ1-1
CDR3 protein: ASSLARGSDTEAF

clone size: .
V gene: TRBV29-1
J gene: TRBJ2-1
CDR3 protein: SVAVGKAYNEQF

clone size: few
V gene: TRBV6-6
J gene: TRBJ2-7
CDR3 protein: ASSSTDREGYEQY

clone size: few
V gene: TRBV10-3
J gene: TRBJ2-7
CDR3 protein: AISGIAGGSKEQY

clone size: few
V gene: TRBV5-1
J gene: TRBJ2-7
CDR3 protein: ASSVTLSEQY

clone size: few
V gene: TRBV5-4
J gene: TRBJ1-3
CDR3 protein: ASSTTGFQPGNTIY

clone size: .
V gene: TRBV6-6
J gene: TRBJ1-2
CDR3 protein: ASSYPQEYGYT

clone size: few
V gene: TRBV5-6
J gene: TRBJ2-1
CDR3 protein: ASSLSLNEQF

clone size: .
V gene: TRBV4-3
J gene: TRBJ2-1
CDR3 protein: ASSQGRTSGANEQF

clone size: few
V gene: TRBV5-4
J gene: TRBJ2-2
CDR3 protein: ASTYQQGARGGELF

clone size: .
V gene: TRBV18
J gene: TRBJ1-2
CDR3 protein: ASSPRQDSGYT

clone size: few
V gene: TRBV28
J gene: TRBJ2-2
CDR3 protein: ASSFRGPGTGELF